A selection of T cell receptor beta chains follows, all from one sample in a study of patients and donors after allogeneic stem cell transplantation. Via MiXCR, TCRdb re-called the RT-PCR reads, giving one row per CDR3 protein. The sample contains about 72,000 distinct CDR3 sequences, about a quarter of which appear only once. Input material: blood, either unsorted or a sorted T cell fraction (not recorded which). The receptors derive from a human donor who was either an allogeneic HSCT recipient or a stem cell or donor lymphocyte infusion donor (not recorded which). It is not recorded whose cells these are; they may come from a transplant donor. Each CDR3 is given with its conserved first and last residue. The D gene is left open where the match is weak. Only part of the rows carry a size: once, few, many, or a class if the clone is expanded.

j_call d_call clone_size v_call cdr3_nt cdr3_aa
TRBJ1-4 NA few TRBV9 TGTGCCAGCAGCGTGGATGCAACTAATGAAAAACTGTTTTTT CASSVDATNEKLFF
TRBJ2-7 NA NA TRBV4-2 TGTGCCAGCAGCCAAGGCGTTCCGGGAGCGCCTTTCTTC CASSQGVPGAPFF
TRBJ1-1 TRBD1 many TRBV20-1 TGCAGTGCTAGGAGCGGGACAGCGAACACTGAAGCTTTCTTT CSARSGTANTEAFF
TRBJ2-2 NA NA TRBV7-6 TGTGCCAGCAGCTCCCCATCTCAGGGGGGAAACACCGGGGAGCTGTTTTTT CASSSPSQGGNTGELFF
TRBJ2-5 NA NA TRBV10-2 TGCGCCACCGGGACACCGGAACTGGAGACCCAGTACTTC CATGTPELETQYF
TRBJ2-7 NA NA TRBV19 TGTGCCAGTAGTATTATAACAGGGAATTCCTACGAGCAGTACTTC CASSIITGNSYEQYF
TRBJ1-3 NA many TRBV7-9 TGTGCCAGCAGCTTTGCGGGAAACACCATATATTTT CASSFAGNTIYF
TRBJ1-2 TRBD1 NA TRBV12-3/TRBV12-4 TGTGCCAGCACCCAGACAGGGGGGGAGGATGGCTACACCTTC CASTQTGGEDGYTF
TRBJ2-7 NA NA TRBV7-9 TGTGCCAGCAGCTTAGGGATTAAGAGTCCCTACGAGCAGTACTTC CASSLGIKSPYEQYF
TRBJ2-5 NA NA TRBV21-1 TGTGCCAGCAGCAAAGTGGTCGACGGGGTCCGCCGGAGAGAAGAGACCCAGTACTTC CASSKVVDGVRRREETQYF
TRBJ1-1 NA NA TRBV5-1 TGCGCCAGCAGCTTGGGGGCAGGGGTTCCTGAAGCTTTCTTT CASSLGAGVPEAFF
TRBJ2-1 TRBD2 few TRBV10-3 TGTGCCATCAGAGAGGGACTAGCGAGGGACAATGAGCAGTTCTTC CAIREGLARDNEQFF
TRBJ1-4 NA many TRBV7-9 TGTGCCAGCATCCAAGAGGCAACTAATGAAAAACTGTTTTTT CASIQEATNEKLFF
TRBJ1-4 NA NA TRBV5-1 TGCGCCAGCAGCGAAGAACTAACAGGGACCCAAGGGGAAAAACTGTTTTTT CASSEELTGTQGEKLFF
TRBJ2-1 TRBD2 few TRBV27 TGTGCCAGCAGTTTATTTTGGGGGGGACTAGCGGGAGGTTACAATGAGCAGTTCTTC CASSLFWGGLAGGYNEQFF
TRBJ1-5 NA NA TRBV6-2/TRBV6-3 TGTGCCAGCAGTTACCCCGGGACAAACAATCAGCCCCAGCATTTT CASSYPGTNNQPQHF
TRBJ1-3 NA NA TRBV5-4 TGTGCCAGCAGCTTGGATGGGGCAGCCGAATCTCTGCGCGGAAACACCATATATTTT CASSLDGAAESLRGNTIYF
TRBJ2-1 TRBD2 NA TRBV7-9 TGTGCCAGCAGCTCCGGGAGGACACAGGAGTTCTTC CASSSGRTQEFF
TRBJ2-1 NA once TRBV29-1 TGCAGCGGATGCCAGGATTTCGTAGCTGGTGAGCAGTTCTTC CSGCQDFVAGEQFF
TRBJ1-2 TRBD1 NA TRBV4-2 TGTGCCAGCAGCCAGCACGGACAGGGGGATGGTGGCTACACCTTC CASSQHGQGDGGYTF
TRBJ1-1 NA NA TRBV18 TGTGCCAGCTCACCTCTGACGGGTGAAGCTTTCTTT CASSPLTGEAFF
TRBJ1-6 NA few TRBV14 TGTGCCAGCAGCCAAGCCGGGTCGCAAAATTCACCCCTCCACTTT CASSQAGSQNSPLHF
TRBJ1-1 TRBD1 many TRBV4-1 TGCGCCAGCAGCCAAGATGATCCCAGGGGGCTGGTCACTGAAGCTTTCTTT CASSQDDPRGLVTEAFF
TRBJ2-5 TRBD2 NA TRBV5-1 TGCGCCAGCAGCTCTAGCGGGGGGCTGGTTCAAGAGACCCAGTACTTC CASSSSGGLVQETQYF
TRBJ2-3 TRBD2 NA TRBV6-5 TGTGCCAGCAGTGTAGCGGGGAGGGGCACAGATACGCAGTATTTT CASSVAGRGTDTQYF
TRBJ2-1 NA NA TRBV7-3 TGTGCCAGCAGCTCACCGATAGGGTACGAGCAGTTCTTC CASSSPIGYEQFF
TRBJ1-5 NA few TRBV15 TGTGCCACCAGCAGAGATCGCGTGGAGTCGCTTAATCAGCCCCAGCATTTT CATSRDRVESLNQPQHF
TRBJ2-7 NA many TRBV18 TGTGCCAGCTCACCACGCAGGGGCGCGAACTACGAGCAGTACTTC CASSPRRGANYEQYF
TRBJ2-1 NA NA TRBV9 TGTGCCAGCAGCCCGAGATTACCCTCCTACAATGAGCAGTTCTTC CASSPRLPSYNEQFF
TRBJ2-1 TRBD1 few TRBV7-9 TGTGCCAGCAGCAGGACAGGGATCTACAATGAGCAGTTCTTC CASSRTGIYNEQFF
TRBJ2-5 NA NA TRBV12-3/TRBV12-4 TGTGCCAGCAGTTGGAGTCGGGAGACCCAGTACTTC CASSWSRETQYF
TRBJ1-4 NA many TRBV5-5 TGTGCCAGCAGCGAACACCGGGATCTAGTTGAAAAACTGTTTTTT CASSEHRDLVEKLFF
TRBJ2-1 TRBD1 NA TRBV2 TGTGCCAGCAGTGGCCGACAGGGGGCCGTCAATGAGCAGTTCTTC CASSGRQGAVNEQFF
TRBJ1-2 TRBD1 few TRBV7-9 TGTGCCAGCAGCTTATCCCTTGACAGGGGGGGCTATGGCTACACCTTC CASSLSLDRGGYGYTF
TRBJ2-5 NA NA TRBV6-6 TGTGCCAGCAGTTACGGAGTTCAAGAGACCCAGTACTTC CASSYGVQETQYF
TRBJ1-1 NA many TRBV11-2 TGTGCCAGCAGCTTAGATTGGGGGAAAGCTTTCTTT CASSLDWGKAFF
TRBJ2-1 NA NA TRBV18 TGTGCCAGCTCATCCGGGGCGATGGGGGCGCGAAATGAGCAGTTCTTC CASSSGAMGARNEQFF
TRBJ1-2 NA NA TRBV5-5 TGTGCCAGCAGCTTGGTGGGGGAGGACTATGGCTACACCTTC CASSLVGEDYGYTF
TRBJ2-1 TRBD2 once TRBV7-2 TGTGCCAGCAGCAGTAGCGGGAGCTACAATGAGCAGTTCTTC CASSSSGSYNEQFF
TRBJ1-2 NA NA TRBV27 TGTGCCAGCAGTTTAAGCAGGAGTTTCTATGGCTACACCTTC CASSLSRSFYGYTF
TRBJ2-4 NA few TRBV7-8 TGTGCCAGCAGCTTCTACATCGGTGTAGCCAAAAACATTCAGTACTTC CASSFYIGVAKNIQYF
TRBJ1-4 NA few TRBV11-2 TGTGCCAGCAGCAAACACTTACCTGATGAAAAACTGTTTTTT CASSKHLPDEKLFF
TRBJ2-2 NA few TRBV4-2 TGTGCCAGCAGCCAAGATCGTCCCGGGGAGCTGTTTTTT CASSQDRPGELFF
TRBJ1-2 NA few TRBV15 TGTGCCACCAGCAGAGATGGTTTGGACAGTTCCTTTCACTATGGCTACACCTTC CATSRDGLDSSFHYGYTF
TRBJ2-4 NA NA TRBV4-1 TGCGCCAGCAGCCAACCGACCCGGGGGGCTGCCAAAAACATTCAGTACTTC CASSQPTRGAAKNIQYF